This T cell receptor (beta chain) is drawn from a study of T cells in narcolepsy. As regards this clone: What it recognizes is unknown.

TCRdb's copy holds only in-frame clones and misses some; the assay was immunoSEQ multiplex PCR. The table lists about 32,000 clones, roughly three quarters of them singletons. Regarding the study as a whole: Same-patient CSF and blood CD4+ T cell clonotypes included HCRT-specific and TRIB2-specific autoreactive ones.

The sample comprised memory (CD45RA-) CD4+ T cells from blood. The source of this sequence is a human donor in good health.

DNA of the CDR3: TGTGCCAGCAGCCAACAGGGAGAGGTCACTGAAGCTTTCTTT. It specifies CASSQQGEVTEAFF. The rearrangement links TRBV11-3 to TRBJ1-1; maybe TRBD1 (6 bases). Germline CDR1 reads SGHNT; CDR2 reads YENEEA. V was trimmed by 5 bases and J by 4 bases, leaving 14 bases between them. This CDR3 has 14 amino acids.